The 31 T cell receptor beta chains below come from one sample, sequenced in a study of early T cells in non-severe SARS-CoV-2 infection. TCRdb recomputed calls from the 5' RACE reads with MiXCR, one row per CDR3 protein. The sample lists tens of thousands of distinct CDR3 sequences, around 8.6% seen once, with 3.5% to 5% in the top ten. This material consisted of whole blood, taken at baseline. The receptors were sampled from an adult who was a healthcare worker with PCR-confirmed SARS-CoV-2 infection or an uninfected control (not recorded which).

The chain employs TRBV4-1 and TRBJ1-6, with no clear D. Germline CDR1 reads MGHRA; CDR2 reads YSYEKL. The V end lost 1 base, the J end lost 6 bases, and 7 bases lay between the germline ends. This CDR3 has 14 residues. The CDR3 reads CASSQGNPNSPLHF. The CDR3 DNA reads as TGCGCCAGCAGCCAAGGGAATCCTAATTCACCCCTCCACTTT.

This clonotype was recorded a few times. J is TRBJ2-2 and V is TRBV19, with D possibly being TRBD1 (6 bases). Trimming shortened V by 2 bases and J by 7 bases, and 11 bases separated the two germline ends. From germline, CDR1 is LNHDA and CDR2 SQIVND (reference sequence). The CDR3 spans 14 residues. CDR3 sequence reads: CASSIRGLSGELFF. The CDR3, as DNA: TGTGCCAGTAGTATAAGGGGGTTGAGCGGGGAGCTGTTTTTT.

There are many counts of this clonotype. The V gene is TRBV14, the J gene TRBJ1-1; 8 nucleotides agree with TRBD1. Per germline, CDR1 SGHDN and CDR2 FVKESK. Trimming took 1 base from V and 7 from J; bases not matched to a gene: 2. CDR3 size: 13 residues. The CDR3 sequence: CASSQAGGGEAFF. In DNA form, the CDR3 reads TGTGCCAGCAGCCAAGCAGGGGGCGGTGAAGCTTTCTTT.

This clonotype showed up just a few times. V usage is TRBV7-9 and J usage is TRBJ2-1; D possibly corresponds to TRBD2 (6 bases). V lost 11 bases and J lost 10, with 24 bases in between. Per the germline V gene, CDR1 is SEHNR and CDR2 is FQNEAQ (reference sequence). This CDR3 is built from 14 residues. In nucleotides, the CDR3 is TGTGCCGGGGAGGCCACCCACCCTGGGTCGGAGCAGTTCTTC. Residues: CAGEATHPGSEQFF. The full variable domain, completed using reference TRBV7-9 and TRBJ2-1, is DTGVSQNPRHKITKRGQNVTFRCDPISEHNRLYWYRQTLGQGPEFLTYFQNEAQLEKSRLLSDRFSAERPKGSFSTLEIQRTEQGDSAMYLCAGEATHPGSEQFFGPGTRLTVL.

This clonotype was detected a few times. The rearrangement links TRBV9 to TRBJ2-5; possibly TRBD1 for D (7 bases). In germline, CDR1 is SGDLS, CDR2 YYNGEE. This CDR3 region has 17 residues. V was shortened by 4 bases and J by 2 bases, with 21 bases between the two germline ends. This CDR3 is CASSFRAGQPSQETQYF. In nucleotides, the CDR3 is TGTGCCAGCAGCTTTCGTGCGGGACAGCCGTCACAAGAGACCCAGTACTTC.

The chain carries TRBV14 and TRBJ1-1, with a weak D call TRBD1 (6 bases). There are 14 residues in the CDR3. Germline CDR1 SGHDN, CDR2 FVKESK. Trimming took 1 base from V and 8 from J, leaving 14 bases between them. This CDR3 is CASSQGGTGTEAFF. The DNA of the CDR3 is TGTGCCAGCAGCCAAGGTGGAACCGGGACAGAAGCTTTCTTT. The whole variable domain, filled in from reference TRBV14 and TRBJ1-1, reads EAGVTQFPSHSVIEKGQTVTLRCDPISGHDNLYWYRRVMGKEIKFLLHFVKESKQDESGMPNNRFLAERTGGTYSTLKVQPAELEDSGVYFCASSQGGTGTEAFFGQGTRLTVV.

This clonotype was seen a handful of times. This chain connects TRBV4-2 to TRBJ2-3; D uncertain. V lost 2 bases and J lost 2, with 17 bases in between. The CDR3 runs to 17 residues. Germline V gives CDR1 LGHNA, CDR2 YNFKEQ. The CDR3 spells CASSQMDIQSNTDTQYF. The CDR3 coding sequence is TGTGCCAGCAGCCAAATGGATATACAATCAAACACAGATACGCAGTATTTT.

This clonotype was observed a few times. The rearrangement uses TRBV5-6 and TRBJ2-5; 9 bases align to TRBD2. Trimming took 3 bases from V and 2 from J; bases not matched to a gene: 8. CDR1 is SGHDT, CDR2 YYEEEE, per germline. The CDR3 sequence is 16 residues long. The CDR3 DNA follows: TGTGCCAGCAGCTCGAGTGGACTAGCGCCACAAGAGACCCAGTACTTC. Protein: CASSSSGLAPQETQYF. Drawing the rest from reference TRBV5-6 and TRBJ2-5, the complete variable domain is DAGVTQSPTHLIKTRGQQVTLRCSPKSGHDTVSWYQQALGQGPQFIFQYYEEEERQRGNFPDRFSGHQFPNYSSELNVNALLLGDSALYLCASSSSGLAPQETQYFGPGTRLLVL.

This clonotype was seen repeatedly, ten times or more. As DNA, the CDR3 is TGCAGCGCCCGGACTTCCGGGGAGCTGTTTTTT. This codes for CSARTSGELFF. The V gene is TRBV29-1, the J gene TRBJ2-2, with TRBD2 as a possible D gene (5 bases). Germline CDR1 reads SQVTM; CDR2 reads ANQGSEA. Trimming removed 7 bases at V and 6 bases at J, with 9 bases between. The CDR3 is 11 residues long.

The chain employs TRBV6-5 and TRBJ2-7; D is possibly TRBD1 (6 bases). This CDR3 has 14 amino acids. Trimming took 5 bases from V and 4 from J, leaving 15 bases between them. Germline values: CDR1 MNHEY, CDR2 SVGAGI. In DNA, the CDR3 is TGTGCCAGCAGTCTGACAGGCGGAAAATACGAGCAGTACTTC. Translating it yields CASSLTGGKYEQYF.

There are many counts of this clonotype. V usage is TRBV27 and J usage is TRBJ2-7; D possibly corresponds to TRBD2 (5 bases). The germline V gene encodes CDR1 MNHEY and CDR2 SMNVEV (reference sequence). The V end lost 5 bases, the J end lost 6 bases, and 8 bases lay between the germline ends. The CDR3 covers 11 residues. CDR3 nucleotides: TGTGCCAGCAGTCTTGGACTCGAGCAGTACTTC. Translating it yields CASSLGLEQYF.

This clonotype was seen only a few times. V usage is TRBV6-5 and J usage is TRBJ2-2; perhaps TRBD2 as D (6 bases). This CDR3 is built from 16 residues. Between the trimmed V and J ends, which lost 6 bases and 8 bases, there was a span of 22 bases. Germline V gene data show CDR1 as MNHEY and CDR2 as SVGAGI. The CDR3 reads CASRTRRTTDRGELFF. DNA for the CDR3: TGTGCCAGCAGAACCCGCCGGACTACTGATCGTGGGGAGCTGTTTTTT.

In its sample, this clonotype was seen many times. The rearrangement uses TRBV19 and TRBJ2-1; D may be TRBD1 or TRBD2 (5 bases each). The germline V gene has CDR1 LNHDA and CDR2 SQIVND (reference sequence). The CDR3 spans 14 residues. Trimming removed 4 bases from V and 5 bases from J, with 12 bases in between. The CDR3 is CASSTGFGDNEQFF. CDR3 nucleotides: TGTGCCAGTAGTACAGGGTTCGGGGACAATGAGCAGTTCTTC.

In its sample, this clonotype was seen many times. CDR3 bases: TGTGCCAGCAGCTTAAAGGGAGCCAAAAACATTCAGTACTTC. This gives the protein CASSLKGAKNIQYF. This sequence joins TRBV7-9 and TRBJ2-4, with D uncertain. CDR3 length: 14 amino acids. Germline loops: CDR1 SEHNR, CDR2 FQNEAQ (reference sequence). V was trimmed by 2 bases and J by 0 bases, leaving 5 bases between them.

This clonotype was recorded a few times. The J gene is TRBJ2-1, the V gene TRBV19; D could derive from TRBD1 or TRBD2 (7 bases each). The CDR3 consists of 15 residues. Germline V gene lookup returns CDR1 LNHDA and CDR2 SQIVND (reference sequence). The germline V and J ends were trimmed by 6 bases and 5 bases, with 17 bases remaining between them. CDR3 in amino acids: CASRHPGGANNEQFF. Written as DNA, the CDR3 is TGTGCCAGTAGACACCCAGGGGGGGCGAACAATGAGCAGTTCTTC.

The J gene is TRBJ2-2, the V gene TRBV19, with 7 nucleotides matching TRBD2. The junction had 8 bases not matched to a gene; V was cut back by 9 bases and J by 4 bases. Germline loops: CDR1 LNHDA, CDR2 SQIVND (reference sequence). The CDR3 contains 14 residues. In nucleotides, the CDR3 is TGTGCCAGCGGGGAGGGTGTTGGCACCGGGGAGCTGTTTTTT. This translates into CASGEGVGTGELFF.

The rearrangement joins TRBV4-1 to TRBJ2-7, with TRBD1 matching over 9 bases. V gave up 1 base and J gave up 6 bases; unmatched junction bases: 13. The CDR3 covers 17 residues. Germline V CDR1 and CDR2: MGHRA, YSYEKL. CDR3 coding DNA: TGCGCCAGCAGCCAAGGAGGAGGCGGGACAGGGTTGGGCGAGCAGTACTTC. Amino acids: CASSQGGGGTGLGEQYF.

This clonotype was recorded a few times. The CDR3 spells CASSGTSGRGDTQYF. Here the CDR3 DNA reads TGTGCCAGCAGCGGGACTAGCGGAAGGGGGGATACGCAGTATTTT. The gene calls are TRBV7-2 and TRBJ2-3, with 11 bases that match TRBD2. This CDR3 is 15 amino acids long. The germline V gene has CDR1 SGHTA and CDR2 FQGNSA. V shed 5 bases and J 6 bases; nucleotides not matched to a gene: 7.

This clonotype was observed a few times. DNA for the CDR3: TGTGCCAGCGACGTGGGCGAGCAGTACTTC. Its protein product is CASDVGEQYF. The V gene is TRBV6-1, the J gene TRBJ2-7; no reliable D call. Germline V CDR1 and CDR2: MNHNS, SASEGT. The CDR3 is 10 amino acids. Trimming took 8 bases from V and 6 from J, leaving 8 bases between them.

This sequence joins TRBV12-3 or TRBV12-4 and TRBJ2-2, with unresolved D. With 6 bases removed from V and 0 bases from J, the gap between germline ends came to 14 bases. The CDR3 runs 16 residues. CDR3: CASRNNAEPNTGELFF. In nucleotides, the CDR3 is TGTGCCAGCAGAAACAATGCGGAACCGAACACCGGGGAGCTGTTTTTT.

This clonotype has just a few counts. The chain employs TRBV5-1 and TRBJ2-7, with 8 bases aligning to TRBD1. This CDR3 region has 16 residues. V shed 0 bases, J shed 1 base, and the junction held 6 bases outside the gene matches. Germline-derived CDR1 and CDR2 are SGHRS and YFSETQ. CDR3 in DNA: TGCGCCAGCAGCTTGGGGACAGGGTTTCTATCCTACGAGCAGTACTTC. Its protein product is CASSLGTGFLSYEQYF.

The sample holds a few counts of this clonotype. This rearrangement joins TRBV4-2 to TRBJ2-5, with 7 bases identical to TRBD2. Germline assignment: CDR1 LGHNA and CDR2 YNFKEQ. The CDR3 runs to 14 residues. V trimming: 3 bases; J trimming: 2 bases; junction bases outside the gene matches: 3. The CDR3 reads CASSHQRGQETQYF. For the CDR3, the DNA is TGTGCCAGCAGCCACCAGCGGGGTCAAGAGACCCAGTACTTC.

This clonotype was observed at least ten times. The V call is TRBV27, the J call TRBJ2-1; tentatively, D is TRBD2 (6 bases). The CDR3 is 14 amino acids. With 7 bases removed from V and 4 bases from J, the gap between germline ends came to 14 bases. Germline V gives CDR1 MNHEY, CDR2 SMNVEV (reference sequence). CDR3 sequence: CASNSPGLYNEQFF. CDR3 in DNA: TGTGCCAGCAATTCCCCGGGACTTTACAATGAGCAGTTCTTC.

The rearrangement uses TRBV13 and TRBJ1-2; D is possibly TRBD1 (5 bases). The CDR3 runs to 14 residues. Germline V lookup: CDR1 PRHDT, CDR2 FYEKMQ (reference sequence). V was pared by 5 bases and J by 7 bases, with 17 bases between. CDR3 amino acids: CASSPRTGAGGYTF. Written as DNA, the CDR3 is TGTGCCAGCAGCCCCCGGACCGGGGCTGGTGGCTACACCTTC.

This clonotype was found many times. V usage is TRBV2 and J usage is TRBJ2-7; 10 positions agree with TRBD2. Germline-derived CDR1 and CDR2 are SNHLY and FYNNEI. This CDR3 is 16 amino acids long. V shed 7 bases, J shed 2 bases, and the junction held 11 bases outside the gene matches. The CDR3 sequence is CASTASLAGATYEQYF. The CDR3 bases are TGTGCCAGCACCGCCTCCCTAGCGGGGGCGACCTACGAGCAGTACTTC.

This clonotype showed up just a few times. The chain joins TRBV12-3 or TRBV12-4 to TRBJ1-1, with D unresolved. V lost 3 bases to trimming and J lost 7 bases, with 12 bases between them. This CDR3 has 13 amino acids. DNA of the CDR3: TGTGCCAGCAGTTTTGTGGGGTCTGGTGAAGCTTTCTTT. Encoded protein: CASSFVGSGEAFF.

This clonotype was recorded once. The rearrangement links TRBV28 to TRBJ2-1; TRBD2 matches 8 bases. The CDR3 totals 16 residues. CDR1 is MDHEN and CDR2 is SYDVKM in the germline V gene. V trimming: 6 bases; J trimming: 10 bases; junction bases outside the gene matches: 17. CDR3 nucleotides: TGTGCCAGCAGCCCCGGTTTGGGCGGGGGGCCACGGGAGCAGTTCTTC. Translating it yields CASSPGLGGGPREQFF.

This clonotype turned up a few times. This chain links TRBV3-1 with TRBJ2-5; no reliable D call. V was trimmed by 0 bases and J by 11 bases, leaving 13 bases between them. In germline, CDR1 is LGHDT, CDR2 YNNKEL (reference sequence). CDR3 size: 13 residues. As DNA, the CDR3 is TGTGCCAGCAGCCAAGAGAAAGCTACAAGACAGTACTTC. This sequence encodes CASSQEKATRQYF.

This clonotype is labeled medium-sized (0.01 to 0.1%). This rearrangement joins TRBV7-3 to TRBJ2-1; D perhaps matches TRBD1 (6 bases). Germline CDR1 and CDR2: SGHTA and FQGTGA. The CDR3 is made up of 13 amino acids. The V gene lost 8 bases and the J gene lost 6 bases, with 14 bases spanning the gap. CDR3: CASGSGTINEQFF. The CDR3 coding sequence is TGTGCCAGCGGTTCCGGGACAATCAATGAGCAGTTCTTC.

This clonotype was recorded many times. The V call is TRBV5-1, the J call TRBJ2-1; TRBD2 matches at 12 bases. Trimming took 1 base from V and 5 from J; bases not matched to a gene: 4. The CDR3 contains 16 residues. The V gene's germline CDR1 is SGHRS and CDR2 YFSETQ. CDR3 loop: CASSLRLAGADNEQFF. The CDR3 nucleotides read TGCGCCAGCAGCTTGAGACTAGCGGGGGCGGACAATGAGCAGTTCTTC.

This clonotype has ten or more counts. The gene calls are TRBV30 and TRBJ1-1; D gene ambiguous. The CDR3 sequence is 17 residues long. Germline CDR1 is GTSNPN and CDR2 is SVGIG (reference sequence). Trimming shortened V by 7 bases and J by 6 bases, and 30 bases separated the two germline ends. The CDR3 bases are TGTGCCTCCGAGGTTTCGGGCGGGCCCCGTGTTAGATCTGAAGCTTTCTTT. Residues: CASEVSGGPRVRSEAFF.